This T cell receptor beta chain came from a study of blood T cell repertoires in COVID-19 (dated by TCRdb to 2019 to 2021). Background for the entire study: Samples covering the acute and convalescent phases of COVID-19 were provided by collaborators in the United States, Italy and Spain. The material from the prospective study consisted of cDNA or gDNA derived from T cells, B-cell-depleted T cells, or PBMCs. The dataset comprised deeply sampled blood TCRbeta repertoires from subjects exposed to, actively infected with, or recovered from COVID-19. The repertoires were released in a freely available public database intended as a resource for research on the immune response to SARS-CoV-2. The samples were drawn from the first 160 participants of the ongoing ImmuneRACE study and from 1,254 subjects provided by 6 global collaborators. A de-identified subject ID, COVID-19 status, age in years and sex were almost always included in the sample metadata. Where HLA class I and class II types were available, the types were taken from metadata supplied by the sample provider, not from assay-based typing. Points the paper makes about the study in general: Clinical and demographic metadata were provided uncurated, with the amount varying by source and participant.

Each collaborating institution followed its own protocols to collect whole blood in K2EDTA tubes. Collaborator samples were shipped for TCRbeta analysis as frozen whole blood, isolated PBMCs, or DNA extracted from either sample type. About this clone itself: There is no known antigen for this receptor. The sample holds no much larger clone one base away, and base qualities are not on file. Other DNA sequences of this sample code for an identical CDR3.

TCRbeta CDR3 regions were amplified from genomic DNA by means of the immunoSEQ Assay, a bias-controlled multiplex PCR. On the study's bioinformatics: Nucleated cell counts per sample were estimated from amplification of reference gene primers within the assay. Sequence reads were collapsed and filtered to measure the absolute abundance of every unique TCRbeta CDR3 rearrangement. For each sample, productive Simpson clonality was calculated by taking the square root of Simpson's diversity index across productive rearrangements. Imported from immuneACCESS, the table was reduced by TCRdb to in-frame sequences with V and J called. These copies leave out some clones; in studies compared against another copy, an unresolved V gene accounts for under half, and the cause of the remainder is not known. That table gives V, J and clone size, and the DNA gave D and trimming. The sample data list approximately 210,000 clones, and about 88% of these were observed just once. The ten most abundant clones make up 1.9% of the sample.

Input material: peripheral blood. This TCR was sampled from a middle-aged man with active or convalescent COVID-19.

In nucleotide form, the sequence is TGTGCCAGCAGTTTAGGGGGGGCGGTTGGGGAAGCTTTCTTT. This codes for CASSLGGAVGEAFF. The sequence joins TRBV28 to TRBJ1-1; the D segment could be TRBD1, given 6 matching bases. Inclusive of the bounding cysteine and phenylalanine, the CDR3 is 14 residues long. Kept here is only the CDR3 DNA, which spans 42 bases and is read in frame from base 1. For CDR1 and CDR2, the germline V gene lists MDHEN and SYDVKM. The junction shows trimming of 2 bases on V and 8 bases on J, plus 15 bases between the germline ends.